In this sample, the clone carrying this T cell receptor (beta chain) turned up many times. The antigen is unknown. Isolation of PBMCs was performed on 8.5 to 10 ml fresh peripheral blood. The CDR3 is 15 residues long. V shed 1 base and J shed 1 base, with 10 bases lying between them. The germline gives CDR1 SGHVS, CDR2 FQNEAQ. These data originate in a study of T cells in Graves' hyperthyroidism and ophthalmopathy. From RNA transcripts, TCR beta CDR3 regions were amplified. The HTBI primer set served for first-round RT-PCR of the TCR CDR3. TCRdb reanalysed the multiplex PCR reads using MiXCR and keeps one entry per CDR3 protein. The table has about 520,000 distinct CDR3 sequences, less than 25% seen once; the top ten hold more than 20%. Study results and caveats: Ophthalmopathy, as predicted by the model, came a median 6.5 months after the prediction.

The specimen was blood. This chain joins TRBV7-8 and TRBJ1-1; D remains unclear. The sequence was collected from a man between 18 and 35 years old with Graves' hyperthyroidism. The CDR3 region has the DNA TGTGCCAGCAGCTTAGTGAGGGTAGGGAACACTGAAGCTTTCTTT. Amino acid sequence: CASSLVRVGNTEAFF.